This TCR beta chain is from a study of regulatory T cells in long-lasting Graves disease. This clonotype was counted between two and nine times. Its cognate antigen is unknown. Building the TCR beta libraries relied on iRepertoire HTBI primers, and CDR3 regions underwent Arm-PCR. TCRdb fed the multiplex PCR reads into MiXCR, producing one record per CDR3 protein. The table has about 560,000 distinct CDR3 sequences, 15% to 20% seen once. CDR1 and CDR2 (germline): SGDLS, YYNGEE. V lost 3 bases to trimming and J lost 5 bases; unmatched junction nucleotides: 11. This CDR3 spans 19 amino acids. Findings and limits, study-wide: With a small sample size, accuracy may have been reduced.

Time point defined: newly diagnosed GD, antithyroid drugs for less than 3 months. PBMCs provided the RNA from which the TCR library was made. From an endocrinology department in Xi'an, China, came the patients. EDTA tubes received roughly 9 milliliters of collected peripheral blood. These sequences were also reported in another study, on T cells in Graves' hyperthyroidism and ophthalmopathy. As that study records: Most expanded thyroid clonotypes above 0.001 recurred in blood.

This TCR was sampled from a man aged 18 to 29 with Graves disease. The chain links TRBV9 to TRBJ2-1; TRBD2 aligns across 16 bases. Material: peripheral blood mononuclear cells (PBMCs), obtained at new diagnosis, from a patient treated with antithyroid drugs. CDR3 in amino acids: CASSGPTGTSGRADNEQFF. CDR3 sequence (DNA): TGTGCCAGCAGCGGGCCGACCGGGACTAGCGGGAGGGCCGACAATGAGCAGTTCTTC.